Following are 5 T cell receptor beta chains from one sample sequenced in a study of blood T cell repertoires in COVID-19. TCRdb's table, derived via immunoSEQ multiplex PCR, lists solely in-frame clones and lacks some. The sample contains approximately 150,000 clones, around 87% of which appear only once. The sample comprised peripheral blood. These receptors were obtained from a man older than 75 with acute or convalescent COVID-19.

Here the CDR3 reads CASSLGLVSRNEQFF. CDR3 sequence (DNA): TGTGCCAGCAGCCTCGGACTAGTGTCCCGAAATGAGCAGTTCTTC. The V call is TRBV3-1 (or the pseudogene TRBV3-2), the J call TRBJ2-1; 7 bases agree with TRBD2. The CDR3 totals 15 residues. Per germline, CDR1 LGHDT and CDR2 YNNKEL (reference sequence). J was trimmed by 7 bases and V by 4 bases; bases with no gene match: 10.

This clone was observed a single time. The gene calls are TRBV9 and TRBJ1-1; TRBD1 is a possible D gene (6 bases). The germline gives CDR1 SGDLS, CDR2 YYNGEE. V was cut by 0 bases and J by 0 bases, with 9 bases left in between. The CDR3 totals 15 residues. Here the CDR3 DNA reads TGTGCCAGCAGCGTAGGTGGGGGCATGAACACTGAAGCTTTCTTT. Its protein product is CASSVGGGMNTEAFF.

This clone was picked up one time. The chain links TRBV4-1 to TRBJ2-5; TRBD2 matches 8 bases. Unmatched junction bases numbered 7, after V lost 3 bases and J lost 4 bases. The CDR3 sequence is 15 residues long. Looked up from germline, CDR1 is MGHRA and CDR2 is YSYEKL. CDR3 amino acids: CASSQSGTSGETQYF. The CDR3 DNA follows: TGCGCCAGCAGCCAGTCCGGGACTAGTGGAGAGACCCAGTACTTC.

The chain is built from TRBV18 and TRBJ2-1; 8 positions match TRBD2. Germline CDR1 is KGHSH and CDR2 is LQKENI. The junction had 1 base not matched to a gene; V was cut back by 3 bases and J by 3 bases. CDR3 size: 14 residues. The CDR3 region has the DNA TGTGCCAGCTCACCGAGCGGGAGCTACAATGAGCAGTTCTTC. It is translated as CASSPSGSYNEQFF.

V usage is TRBV10-3 and J usage is TRBJ2-1; perhaps TRBD2 as D (5 bases). The CDR3 spans 14 residues. Germline CDR1 ENHRY, CDR2 SYGVKD. Trimming took off 3 bases at V and 10 bases at J, with 16 bases between the two ends. The CDR3 sequence is CAISEAAASWEQFF. The CDR3 DNA follows: TGTGCCATCAGTGAAGCGGCGGCGTCGTGGGAGCAGTTCTTC.